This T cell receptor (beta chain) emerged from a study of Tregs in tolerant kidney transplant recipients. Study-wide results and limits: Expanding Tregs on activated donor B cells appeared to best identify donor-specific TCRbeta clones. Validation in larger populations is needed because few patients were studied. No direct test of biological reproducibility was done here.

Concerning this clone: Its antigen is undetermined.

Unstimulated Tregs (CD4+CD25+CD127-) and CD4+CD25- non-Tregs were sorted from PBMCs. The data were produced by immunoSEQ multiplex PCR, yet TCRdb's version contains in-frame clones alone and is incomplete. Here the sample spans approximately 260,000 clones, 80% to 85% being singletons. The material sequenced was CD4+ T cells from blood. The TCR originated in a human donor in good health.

The CDR3 reads CASSLLPNQPQHF. Written as DNA, the CDR3 is TGTGCCAGCAGCTTACTGCCTAATCAGCCCCAGCATTTT. The chain carries TRBV5-4 and TRBJ1-5; no reliable D call. CDR1 is SGHNT and CDR2 is YYREEE in the germline V gene (reference sequence). The V end was cut by 2 bases, the J end by 4 bases, with 7 bases between. The CDR3 is made up of 13 amino acids.